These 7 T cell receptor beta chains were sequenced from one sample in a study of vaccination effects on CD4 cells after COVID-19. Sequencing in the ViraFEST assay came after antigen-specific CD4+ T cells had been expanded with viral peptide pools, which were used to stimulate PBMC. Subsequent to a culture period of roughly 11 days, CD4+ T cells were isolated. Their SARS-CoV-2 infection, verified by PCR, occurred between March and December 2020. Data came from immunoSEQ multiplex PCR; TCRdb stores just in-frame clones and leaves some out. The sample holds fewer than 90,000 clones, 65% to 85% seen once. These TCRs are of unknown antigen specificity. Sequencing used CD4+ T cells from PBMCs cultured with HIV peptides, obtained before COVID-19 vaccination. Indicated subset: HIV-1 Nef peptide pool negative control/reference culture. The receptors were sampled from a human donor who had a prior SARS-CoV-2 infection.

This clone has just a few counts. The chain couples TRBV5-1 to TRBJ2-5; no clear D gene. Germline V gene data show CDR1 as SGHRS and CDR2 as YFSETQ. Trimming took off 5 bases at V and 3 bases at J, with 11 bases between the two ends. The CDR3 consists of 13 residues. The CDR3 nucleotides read TGCGCCAGCAGTCGGGCGGCAGAAGAGACCCAGTACTTC. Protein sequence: CASSRAAEETQYF.

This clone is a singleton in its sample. CDR3 region: CASSFYGGTETQYF. In nucleotides, the CDR3 is TGTGCCAGCAGCTTTTATGGGGGCACGGAGACCCAGTACTTC. The rearrangement uses TRBV5-4 and TRBJ2-5, with a weak D call TRBD1 (6 bases). The CDR3 is 14 residues long. Germline V lookup: CDR1 SGHNT, CDR2 YYREEE (reference sequence). The V and J ends lost 2 bases and 5 bases respectively, with 13 bases between them.

Here the CDR3 reads CASSSDSNTEAFF. Written as DNA, the CDR3 is TGTGCCAGCAGTTCGGACAGCAACACTGAAGCTTTCTTT. The chain employs TRBV11-3 and TRBJ1-1, with D perhaps matching TRBD1 (6 bases). From germline, CDR1 is SGHNT and CDR2 YENEEA. The CDR3 loop spans 13 amino acids. Trimming removed 6 bases from V and 2 bases from J, with 10 bases in between.

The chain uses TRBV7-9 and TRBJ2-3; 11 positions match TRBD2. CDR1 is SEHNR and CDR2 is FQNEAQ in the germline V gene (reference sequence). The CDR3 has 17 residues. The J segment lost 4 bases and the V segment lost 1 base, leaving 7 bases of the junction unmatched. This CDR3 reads CASSLGSLAGGPDTQYF. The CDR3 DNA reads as TGTGCCAGCAGCTTAGGTTCATTAGCGGGAGGGCCAGATACGCAGTATTTT.

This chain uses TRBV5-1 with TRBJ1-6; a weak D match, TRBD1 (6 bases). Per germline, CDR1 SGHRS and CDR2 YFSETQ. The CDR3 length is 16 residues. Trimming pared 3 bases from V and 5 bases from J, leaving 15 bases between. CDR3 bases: TGCGCCAGCAGCTCGAGTTGGGGGGCTGATAATTCACCCCTCCACTTT. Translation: CASSSSWGADNSPLHF.

This chain's CDR3 is CASSHRDFSYNEQFF. CDR3 bases: TGTGCCAGCAGCCACCGGGACTTCTCCTACAATGAGCAGTTCTTC. This chain joins TRBV11-3 and TRBJ2-1; D perhaps matches TRBD2 (6 bases). This CDR3 contains 15 residues. V was clipped by 5 bases and J by 0 bases, with 11 bases between them. Per the germline V gene, CDR1 is SGHNT and CDR2 is YENEEA.

CDR3 coding DNA: TGTGCCAGCAGCAGGAGACAAGAGACCCAGTACTTC. Translated, it gives CASSRRQETQYF. This chain uses TRBV11-2 with TRBJ2-5; no reliable D call. The CDR3 extends over 12 amino acids. Germline V CDR1 and CDR2: SGHAT, FQNNGV. Deletions cut 5 bases from V and 2 bases from J, with 6 bases between.